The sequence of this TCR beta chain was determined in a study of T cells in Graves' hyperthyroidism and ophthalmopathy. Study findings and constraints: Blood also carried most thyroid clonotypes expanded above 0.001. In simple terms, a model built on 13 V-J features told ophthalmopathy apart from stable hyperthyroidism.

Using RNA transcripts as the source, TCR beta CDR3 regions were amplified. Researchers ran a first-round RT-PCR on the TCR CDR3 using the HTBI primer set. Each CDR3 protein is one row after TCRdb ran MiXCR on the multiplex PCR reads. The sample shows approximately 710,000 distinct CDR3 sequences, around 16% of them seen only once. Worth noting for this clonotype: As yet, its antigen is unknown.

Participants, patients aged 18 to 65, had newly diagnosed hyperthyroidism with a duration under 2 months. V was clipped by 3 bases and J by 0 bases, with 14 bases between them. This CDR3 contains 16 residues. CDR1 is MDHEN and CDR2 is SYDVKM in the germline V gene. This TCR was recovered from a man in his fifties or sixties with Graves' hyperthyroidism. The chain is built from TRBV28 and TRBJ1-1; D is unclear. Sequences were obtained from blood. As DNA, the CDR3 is TGTGCCAGCAGTTTTGGCGGCGACGAAGTGAACACTGAAGCTTTCTTT. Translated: CASSFGGDEVNTEAFF.